These 2 T cell receptor beta chains came from one sample sequenced in a study of T cell responses to AZD1222 COVID-19 vaccine. The assay was immunoSEQ multiplex PCR, and TCRdb's table has in-frame clones only and misses some. Seen here are about 57,000 clones, around 85% observed once, and the top ten hold over 15%. Sequences were derived from peripheral blood, sampled on day 0 of AZD1222 vaccination. The origin of the receptors is an adult in good health.

V and J are TRBV4-3 and TRBJ1-2, with D unclear. The CDR3 contains 14 residues. Trimming stripped 0 bases from V and 2 bases from J, with 7 bases between. The germline CDR1 and CDR2 sequences are LGHNA and YSLEER. The CDR3 DNA reads as TGCGCCAGCAGCCAAGATTGGGTCAACTATGGCTACACCTTC. Translating gives CASSQDWVNYGYTF.

The chain recombines TRBV14 with TRBJ1-4; possible D gene TRBD1, 5 bases. Trimming left V 1 base short and J 0 bases short, with 9 bases between. CDR3 length: 16 residues. Germline lookup yields CDR1 SGHDN and CDR2 FVKESK. CDR3 amino acids: CASSQVLTATNEKLFF. The CDR3 bases are TGTGCCAGCAGCCAAGTGTTGACAGCAACTAATGAAAAACTGTTTTTT. The full variable domain, in which reference TRBV14 and TRBJ1-4 provide the parts outside the CDR3, is EAGVTQFPSHSVIEKGQTVTLRCDPISGHDNLYWYRRVMGKEIKFLLHFVKESKQDESGMPNNRFLAERTGGTYSTLKVQPAELEDSGVYFCASSQVLTATNEKLFFGSGTQLSVL.